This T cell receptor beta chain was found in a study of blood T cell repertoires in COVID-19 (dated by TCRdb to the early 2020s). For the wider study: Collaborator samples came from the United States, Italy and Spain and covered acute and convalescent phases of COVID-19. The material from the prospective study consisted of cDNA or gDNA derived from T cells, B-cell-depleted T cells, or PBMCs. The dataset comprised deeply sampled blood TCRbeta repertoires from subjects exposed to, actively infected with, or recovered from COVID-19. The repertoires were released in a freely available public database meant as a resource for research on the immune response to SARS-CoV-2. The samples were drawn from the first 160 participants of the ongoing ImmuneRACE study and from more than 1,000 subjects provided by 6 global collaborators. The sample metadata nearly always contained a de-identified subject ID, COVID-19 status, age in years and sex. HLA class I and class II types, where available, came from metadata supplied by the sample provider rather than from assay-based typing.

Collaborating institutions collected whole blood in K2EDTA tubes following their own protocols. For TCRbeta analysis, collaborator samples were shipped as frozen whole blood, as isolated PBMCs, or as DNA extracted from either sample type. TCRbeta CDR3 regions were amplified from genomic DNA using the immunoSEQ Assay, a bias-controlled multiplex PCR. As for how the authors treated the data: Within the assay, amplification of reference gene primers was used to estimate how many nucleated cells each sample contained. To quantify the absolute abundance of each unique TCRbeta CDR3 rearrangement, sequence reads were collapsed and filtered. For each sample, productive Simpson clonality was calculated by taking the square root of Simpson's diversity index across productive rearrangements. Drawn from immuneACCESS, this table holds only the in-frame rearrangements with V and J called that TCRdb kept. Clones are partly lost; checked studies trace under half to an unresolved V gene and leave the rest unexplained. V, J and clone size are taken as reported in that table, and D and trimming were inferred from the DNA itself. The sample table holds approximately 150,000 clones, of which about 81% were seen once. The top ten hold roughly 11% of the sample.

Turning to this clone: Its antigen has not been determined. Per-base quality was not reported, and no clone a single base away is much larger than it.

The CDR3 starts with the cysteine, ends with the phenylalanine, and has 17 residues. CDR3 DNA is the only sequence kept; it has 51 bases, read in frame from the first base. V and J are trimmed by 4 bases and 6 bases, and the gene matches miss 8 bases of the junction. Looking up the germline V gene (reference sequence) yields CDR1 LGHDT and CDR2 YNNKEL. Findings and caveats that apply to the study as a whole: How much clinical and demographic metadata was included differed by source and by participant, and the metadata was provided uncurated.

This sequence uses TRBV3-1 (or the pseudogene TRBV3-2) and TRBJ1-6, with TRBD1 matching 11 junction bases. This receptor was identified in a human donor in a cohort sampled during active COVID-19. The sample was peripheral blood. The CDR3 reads CASSPKGQGVGNSPLHF. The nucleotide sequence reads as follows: TGTGCCAGCAGCCCGAAGGGACAGGGGGTTGGTAATTCACCCCTCCACTTT.